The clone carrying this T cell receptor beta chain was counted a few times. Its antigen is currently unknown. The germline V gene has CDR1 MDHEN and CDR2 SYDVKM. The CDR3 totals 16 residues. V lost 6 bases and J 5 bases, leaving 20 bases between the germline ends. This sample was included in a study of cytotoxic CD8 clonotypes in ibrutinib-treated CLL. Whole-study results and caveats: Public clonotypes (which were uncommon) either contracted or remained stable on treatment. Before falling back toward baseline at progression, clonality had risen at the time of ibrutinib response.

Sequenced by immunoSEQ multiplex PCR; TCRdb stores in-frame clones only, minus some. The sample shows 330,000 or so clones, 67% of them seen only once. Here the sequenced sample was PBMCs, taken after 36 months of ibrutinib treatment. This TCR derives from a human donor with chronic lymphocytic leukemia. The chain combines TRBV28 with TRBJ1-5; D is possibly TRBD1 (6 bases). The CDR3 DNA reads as TGTGCCAGCAGGAATGGTCGGGCGGGGGGCTATCAGCCCCAGCATTTT. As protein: CASRNGRAGGYQPQHF.